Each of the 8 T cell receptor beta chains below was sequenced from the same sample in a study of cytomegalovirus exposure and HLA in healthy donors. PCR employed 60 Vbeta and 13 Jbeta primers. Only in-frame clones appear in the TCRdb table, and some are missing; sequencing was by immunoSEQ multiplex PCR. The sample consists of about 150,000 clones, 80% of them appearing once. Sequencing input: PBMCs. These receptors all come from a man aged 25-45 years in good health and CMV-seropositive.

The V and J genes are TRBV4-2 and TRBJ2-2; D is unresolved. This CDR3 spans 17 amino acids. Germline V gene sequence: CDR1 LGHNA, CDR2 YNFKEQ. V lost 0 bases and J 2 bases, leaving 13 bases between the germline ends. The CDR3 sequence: CASSQDRTDINTGELFF. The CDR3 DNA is TGTGCCAGCAGCCAAGATAGAACAGACATTAACACCGGGGAGCTGTTTTTT.

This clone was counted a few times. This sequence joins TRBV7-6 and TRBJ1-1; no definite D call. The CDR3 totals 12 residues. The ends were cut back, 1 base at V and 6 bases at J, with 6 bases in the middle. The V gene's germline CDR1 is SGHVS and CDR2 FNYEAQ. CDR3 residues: CASSLVESEAFF. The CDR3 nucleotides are TGTGCCAGCAGCTTAGTCGAGTCTGAAGCTTTCTTT. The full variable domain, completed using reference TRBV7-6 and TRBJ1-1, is GAGVSQSPRYKVTKRGQDVALRCDPISGHVSLYWYRQALGQGPEFLTYFNYEAQQDKSGLPNDRFSAERPEGSISTLTIQRTEQRDSAMYRCASSLVESEAFFGQGTRLTVV.

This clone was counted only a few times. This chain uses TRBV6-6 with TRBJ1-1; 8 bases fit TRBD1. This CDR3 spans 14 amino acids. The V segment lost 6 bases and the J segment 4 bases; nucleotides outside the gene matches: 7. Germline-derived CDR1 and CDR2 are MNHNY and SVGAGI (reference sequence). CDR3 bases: TGTGCCAGCAGACCATTCACAGGGGGCACTGAAGCTTTCTTT. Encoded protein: CASRPFTGGTEAFF.

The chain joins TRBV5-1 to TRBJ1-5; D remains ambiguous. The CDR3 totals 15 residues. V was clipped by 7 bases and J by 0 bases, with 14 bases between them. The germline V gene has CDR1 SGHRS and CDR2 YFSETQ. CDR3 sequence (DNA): TGCGCCAGCGCCCACGGGGTCGGTAGCAATCAGCCCCAGCATTTT. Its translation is CASAHGVGSNQPQHF.

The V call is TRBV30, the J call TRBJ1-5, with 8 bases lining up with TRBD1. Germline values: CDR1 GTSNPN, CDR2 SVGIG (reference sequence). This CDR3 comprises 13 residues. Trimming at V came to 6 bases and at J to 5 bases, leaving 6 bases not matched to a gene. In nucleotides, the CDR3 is TGTGCCTGCCGGAGGGGACAGGATCAGCCCCAGCATTTT. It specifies CACRRGQDQPQHF.

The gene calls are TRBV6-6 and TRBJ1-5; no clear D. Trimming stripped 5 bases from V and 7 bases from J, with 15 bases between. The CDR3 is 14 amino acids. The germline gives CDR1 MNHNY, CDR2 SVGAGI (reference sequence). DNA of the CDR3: TGTGCCAGCAGTCCGCTTTACGCCGGGCAGCCCCAGCATTTT. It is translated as CASSPLYAGQPQHF.

CDR3 in DNA: TGTGCCAGCAGTTACCGAGTACCGAACACTGAAGCTTTCTTT. This translates into CASSYRVPNTEAFF. The J gene is TRBJ1-1, the V gene TRBV6-5; D is undetermined. Germline-derived CDR1 and CDR2 are MNHEY and SVGAGI. The CDR3 extends over 14 amino acids. The V gene lost 2 bases and the J gene lost 1 base, with 8 bases spanning the gap.

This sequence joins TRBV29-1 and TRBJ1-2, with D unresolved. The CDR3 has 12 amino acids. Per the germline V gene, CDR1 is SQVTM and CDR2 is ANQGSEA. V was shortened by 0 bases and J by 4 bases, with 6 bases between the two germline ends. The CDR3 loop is CSVEEQIYGYTF. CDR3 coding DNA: TGCAGCGTTGAAGAACAGATCTATGGCTACACCTTC.